This is a list of T cell receptor beta chains from one sample in a study of human T cells and chemical hapten exposure. TCRdb re-analysed the RACE reads in MiXCR, keeping a single row per CDR3 protein. Of over 70,000 distinct CDR3 sequences detected, 11% appear once; the ten largest clones hold about 1.6%. The sample in question was whole blood, obtained in connection with sensitization to the hapten diphenylcyclopropenone (DPC). The receptor source for this set is a young man with alopecia areata. Some clones in this sample may be carry-over from other donors' samples. The CDR3 runs from the conserved cysteine through the conserved F or W. The D gene is left open where the match is weak. Rows may omit the clone size; those that give it use once, few, many or a size class.

>TRBV9|TRBJ2-3|-|-
CASSGTSNSVGTDTQYF
TGTGCCAGCAGCGGAACCTCCAACTCGGTCGGCACAGATACGCAGTATTTT
>TRBV4-1|TRBJ1-5|-|few
CASKGGAGNQPQHF
TGCGCCAGCAAGGGGGGCGCGGGCAATCAGCCCCAGCATTTT
>TRBV29-1|TRBJ2-1|-|few
CSGRDAYYNEQFF
TGCAGCGGTAGGGACGCCTACTACAATGAGCAGTTCTTC
>TRBV6-2/TRBV6-3|TRBJ1-2|TRBD1|-
CASSYSGRGQGRGYTF
TGTGCCAGCAGTTACTCCGGCAGGGGGCAAGGTCGCGGCTACACCTTC
>TRBV29-1|TRBJ2-1|TRBD1|few
CSVETDRVNEQFF
TGCAGCGTTGAAACGGACAGGGTGAATGAGCAGTTCTTC
>TRBV9|TRBJ2-5|-|-
CASAKDVAGQETQYF
TGTGCCAGCGCTAAGGATGTCGCAGGCCAAGAGACCCAGTACTTC
>TRBV9|TRBJ2-2|TRBD2|many
CASSSRSGGADTGELFF
TGTGCCAGCAGCTCCCGCAGCGGGGGGGCTGATACCGGGGAGCTGTTTTTT
>TRBV29-1|TRBJ1-1|-|-
CSVRRGSAEAFF
TGCAGCGTGAGACGGGGCAGCGCTGAAGCTTTCTTT
>TRBV27|TRBJ2-7|TRBD1|many
CASSNAGTGSYEQYF
TGTGCCAGCAGTAATGCCGGGACAGGGAGCTACGAGCAGTACTTC
>TRBV23-1|TRBJ2-5|-|few
CASSQYRKETQYF
TGCGCCAGCAGTCAATACAGAAAAGAGACCCAGTACTTC
>TRBV12-3/TRBV12-4|TRBJ1-5|-|many
CASSFPHYATGGGNQPQHF
TGTGCCAGCAGTTTCCCCCACTATGCGACAGGCGGAGGGAACCAGCCCCAGCATTTT
>TRBV27|TRBJ1-2|TRBD1|-
CASRGTDNRGYTF
TGTGCCAGCAGAGGGACAGACAATCGGGGCTACACCTTC
>TRBV27|TRBJ1-1|-|many
CASTTAGGVGTEAFF
TGTGCCAGCACGACGGCTGGGGGGGTGGGCACTGAAGCTTTCTTT
>TRBV29-1|TRBJ1-1|TRBD1|many
CSVAGGSMNTEAFF
TGCAGCGTTGCAGGGGGCTCAATGAACACTGAAGCTTTCTTT
>TRBV7-9|TRBJ2-7|-|-
CASSLGQDYEQYF
TGTGCCAGCAGCTTGGGTCAGGACTACGAGCAGTACTTC
>TRBV6-4|TRBJ2-2|-|-
CASSDRGTTGELFF
TGTGCCAGCAGTGACAGGGGAACCACCGGGGAGCTGTTTTTT
>TRBV7-8|TRBJ2-2|TRBD1|few
CASSLRTGGANTGELFF
TGTGCCAGCAGCCTCCGGACAGGGGGCGCGAACACCGGGGAGCTGTTTTTT
>TRBV2|TRBJ1-6|TRBD1|few
CASTLPVQGASSPLHF
TGTGCCAGCACCTTACCCGTACAGGGGGCTAGTTCACCCCTCCACTTT
>TRBV4-1|TRBJ2-5|-|few
CASSQGPYQETQYF
TGCGCCAGCAGCCAAGGGCCGTACCAAGAGACCCAGTACTTC
>TRBV18|TRBJ2-7|TRBD1|many
CASSATPGTGSSYEQYF
TGTGCCAGCTCAGCCACGCCCGGGACAGGGAGCTCCTACGAGCAGTACTTC
>TRBV7-7|TRBJ2-1|-|-
CASSLGASSYNEQFF
TGTGCCAGCAGCTTAGGGGCAAGCTCCTACAATGAGCAGTTCTTC
>TRBV7-2|TRBJ2-1|-|many
CASSLSRVDEQFF
TGTGCCAGCAGCTTATCGCGGGTCGATGAGCAGTTCTTC
>TRBV7-2|TRBJ2-3|TRBD2|few
CASSLAGTRSTDTQYF
TGTGCCAGCAGCTTAGCCGGGACTAGGAGCACAGATACGCAGTATTTT
>TRBV10-1|TRBJ2-7|-|few
CASSEERAHEQYF
TGCGCCAGCAGTGAGGAAAGGGCCCACGAGCAGTACTTC
>TRBV10-3|TRBJ2-3|-|few
CAISESSGGTDTQYF
TGTGCCATCAGTGAGTCGTCGGGGGGCACAGATACGCAGTATTTT
>TRBV4-1|TRBJ2-4|-|many
CASSQFLWPTGDIQYF
TGCGCCAGCAGCCAATTTCTATGGCCGACCGGGGACATTCAGTACTTC
>TRBV10-3|TRBJ1-1|-|few
CAISERAPTSGTEAFF
TGTGCCATCAGTGAGAGGGCCCCCACGAGCGGAACTGAAGCTTTCTTT
>TRBV7-3|TRBJ1-1|-|few
CASRTSDRDGNTEAFF
TGTGCCAGCAGGACCTCCGACCGGGACGGGAACACTGAAGCTTTCTTT
>TRBV29-1|TRBJ2-2|-|few
CSATPGDTGELFF
TGCAGCGCGACCCCCGGGGACACCGGGGAGCTGTTTTTT
>TRBV21-1|TRBJ2-5|-|many
CASSKAGRASREYQETQYF
TGTGCCAGCAGCAAAGCGGGCAGGGCATCTCGAGAGTACCAAGAGACCCAGTACTTC
>TRBV4-3|TRBJ1-6|TRBD1|many
CASSLTVSWDSLNSPLHF
TGCGCCAGCAGCCTGACCGTTAGCTGGGACAGCCTTAATTCACCCCTCCACTTT
>TRBV7-3|TRBJ2-1|TRBD1|few
CASSAGTGQFF
TGTGCCAGCAGCGCCGGGACAGGGCAGTTCTTC
>TRBV7-6|TRBJ1-1|TRBD1|many
CASSLLQGAFAFF
TGTGCCAGCAGCTTACTCCAGGGGGCTTTTGCTTTCTTT
>TRBV4-1|TRBJ2-1|TRBD2|-
CASSQRLAGYNEQFF
TGCGCCAGCAGCCAAAGGCTAGCGGGCTACAATGAGCAGTTCTTC
>TRBV6-5|TRBJ2-5|-|many
CASTWDGGETQYF
TGTGCCAGCACCTGGGACGGAGGGGAGACCCAGTACTTC
>TRBV7-6|TRBJ2-7|-|many
CASSAQIIDSEQYF
TGTGCCAGCAGCGCCCAGATCATAGATTCCGAGCAGTACTTC
>TRBV12-3/TRBV12-4|TRBJ2-6|-|few
CASSLEGRGSRFVSGANVLTF
TGTGCCAGCAGTTTAGAGGGTCGAGGGTCCCGTTTCGTCTCTGGGGCCAACGTCCTGACTTTC
>TRBV4-1|TRBJ1-4|-|many
CASSQAPGSTNEKLFF
TGCGCCAGCAGCCAGGCCCCGGGTTCAACTAATGAAAAACTGTTTTTT
>TRBV5-7|TRBJ2-2|-|-
CASSLRKRTLLTGELFF
TGTGCCAGCAGCTTGAGGAAGAGGACACTTCTCACCGGGGAGCTGTTTTTT
>TRBV11-2|TRBJ1-1|-|few
CARILAEDTEAFF
TGTGCCAGAATTTTGGCGGAAGACACTGAAGCTTTCTTT
>TRBV7-2|TRBJ1-3|-|-
CASSYLQGRPGNTIYF
TGTGCCAGCAGCTACCTGCAGGGGCGCCCTGGAAACACCATATATTTT
>TRBV2|TRBJ2-7|-|-
CASSESGEQYF
TGTGCCAGCTCTGAATCGGGAGAGCAGTACTTC
>TRBV7-3|TRBJ2-1|TRBD2|few
CASSRSGESYNEQFF
TGTGCCAGCAGCCGTAGCGGGGAATCCTACAATGAGCAGTTCTTC
>TRBV6-1|TRBJ2-1|-|many
CASRRGSYEQFF
TGTGCCAGCAGGAGAGGTAGCTATGAGCAGTTCTTC
>TRBV7-3|TRBJ2-1|TRBD2|many
CASSFGLGFNEQFF
TGTGCCAGCAGCTTCGGACTAGGTTTCAATGAGCAGTTCTTC
>TRBV3-1|TRBJ1-5|-|few
CASSQDLSNQPQHF
TGTGCCAGCAGCCAAGACCTTAGCAATCAGCCCCAGCATTTT
>TRBV7-9|TRBJ2-2|-|few
CASSYSEEANTGELFF
TGTGCCAGCAGCTATAGTGAGGAGGCGAACACCGGGGAGCTGTTTTTT
>TRBV7-3|TRBJ1-6|TRBD1|few
CASSQGQGQSSPLHF
TGTGCCAGCAGTCAGGGACAGGGGCAAAGTTCACCCCTCCACTTT
>TRBV11-2|TRBJ1-1|TRBD1|few
CASSADRGTEAFF
TGTGCCAGCAGCGCGGACAGGGGCACTGAAGCTTTCTTT
>TRBV28|TRBJ1-4|-|many
CASSLVGLHEKLFF
TGTGCCAGCAGTTTAGTCGGCCTTCATGAAAAACTGTTTTTT
>TRBV4-3|TRBJ1-6|TRBD1|few
CASSTQGAQNSPLHF
TGCGCCAGCAGTACGCAGGGGGCGCAAAATTCACCCCTCCACTTT